A single T cell receptor (beta chain) is shown here with its context. Antigen unknown. Then a second PCR, running roughly 7 to 11 cycles, was carried out with a sample-barcoded 5' primer and a J-beta primer mix. TCRdb reanalysed the 5' RACE reads using MiXCR and keeps one entry per CDR3 protein. In the table there are 1.5 million to 1.9 million distinct CDR3 sequences, about 45% of which are singletons. CDR1 and CDR2 (germline): MDHEN, SYDVKM. The CDR3 loop spans 14 amino acids. Trimming cost V 4 bases and J 6 bases, with 15 bases left between them. These data originate in a study of blood T cells in healthy people across ages. Notes on the study in general: It was the long-lived donors that had more naive CD4+ cells and higher diversity than aged donors.

This receptor was obtained from a woman between 18 and 29 years old in good health. V is TRBV28 and J is TRBJ1-1, with D possibly being TRBD1 (5 bases). The sample comprised blood. CDR3 residues: CASSYPRRDAEAFF. CDR3 bases: TGTGCCAGCAGTTATCCCCGCAGGGATGCTGAAGCTTTCTTT.